This T cell receptor beta chain was recorded in a study of identical twins. Findings and caveats of the study: Beta out-of-frame sequences showed weaker excess twin sharing.

The junction had 5 bases not matched to a gene; V was cut back by 3 bases and J by 4 bases. The germline V gene encodes CDR1 GTSNPN and CDR2 SVGIG (reference sequence). The CDR3 runs to 13 residues. Healthy Caucasians made up all donors. In its sample, this clonotype was seen many times. The antigen is not known. A universal primer site came from template switching; cDNA carried unique molecular identifiers. TCRdb passed the 5' RACE reads through MiXCR, listing each CDR3 protein once. The data show about 160,000 distinct CDR3 sequences, under 4.5% seen once. The chain employs TRBV30 and TRBJ1-1, with 7 bases aligning to TRBD1. The sequencing sample was made of memory T cells sorted from blood. The source of this sequence is a man aged 18 to 30 in good health. This CDR3 reads CAWSEQGPTEAFF. DNA for the CDR3: TGTGCCTGGAGCGAACAGGGGCCCACTGAAGCTTTCTTT.